What follows are 6 T cell receptor beta chains derived from one specimen sequenced in a study of PD-1 blockade in mismatch repair-deficient tumors. Clones were sequenced by immunoSEQ multiplex PCR, and TCRdb holds only the in-frame ones, with some missing. Seen here are tens of thousands of clones, 81% observed once, and the top ten hold more than 2.5%. This material consisted of peripheral blood, taken 12 weeks after starting pembrolizumab. Receptors were obtained from an adult with mismatch repair-deficient cancer.

This clone was seen repeatedly, ten times or more. V is TRBV25-1 and J is TRBJ1-1, with no clear D. Germline V gene sequence: CDR1 MGHDK, CDR2 SYGVNS. The CDR3 is 14 residues long. Trimming left V 4 bases short and J 1 base short, with 10 bases between. The CDR3 sequence: CASSVATANTEAFF. CDR3 bases: TGTGCCAGCAGTGTGGCCACCGCGAACACTGAAGCTTTCTTT.

The chain carries TRBV7-9 and TRBJ2-5, with D possibly being TRBD2 (5 bases). Germline V gene lookup returns CDR1 SEHNR and CDR2 FQNEAQ (reference sequence). V was clipped by 8 bases and J by 4 bases, with 14 bases between them. This CDR3 contains 13 residues. CDR3 region: CASSLIAGETQYF. DNA for the CDR3: TGTGCCAGCTCTCTGATTGCGGGAGAGACCCAGTACTTC.

The CDR3 protein is CASGGLSGNTIYF. The CDR3 DNA follows: TGTGCCAGCGGCGGACTCTCTGGAAACACCATATATTTT. The gene calls are TRBV2 and TRBJ1-3; D remains unclear. The germline gives CDR1 SNHLY, CDR2 FYNNEI. Trimming cost V 8 bases and J 0 bases, with 8 bases left between them. CDR3 size: 13 residues.

The chain combines TRBV7-9 with TRBJ1-1, with TRBD1 identical over 7 bases. The germline gives CDR1 SEHNR, CDR2 FQNEAQ (reference sequence). With 4 bases clipped from V and 5 bases from J, the junction kept 13 bases outside the gene matches. The CDR3 extends over 16 amino acids. Here the CDR3 reads CASSSTGRSSKTEAFF. The CDR3, as DNA: TGTGCCAGCAGCTCGACAGGGCGCAGTTCCAAGACTGAAGCTTTCTTT.

This sequence joins TRBV15 and TRBJ2-2, with D possibly being TRBD1 or TRBD2 (6 bases each). The CDR3 spans 15 residues. Germline V lookup: CDR1 LNHNV, CDR2 YYDKDF (reference sequence). Trimming shortened V by 11 bases and J by 4 bases, and 20 bases separated the two germline ends. The CDR3 nucleotides are TGTGCCTCGGCCAGCGGAGGGGGATTCACCGGGGAGCTGTTTTTT. As protein: CASASGGGFTGELFF.

The V gene is TRBV30, the J gene TRBJ2-3; TRBD1 matches at 8 bases. The V segment lost 4 bases and the J segment 4 bases; nucleotides outside the gene matches: 1. Germline CDR1 and CDR2: GTSNPN and SVGIG (reference sequence). CDR3 length equals 12 residues. In DNA, the CDR3 is TGTGCCTGGACAGGGGGCTCAGATACGCAGTATTTT. Residues: CAWTGGSDTQYF.